This T cell receptor beta chain emerged from a study of cytomegalovirus exposure and HLA in healthy donors. Study-wide findings and caveats: Both high specificity and high sensitivity reportedly marked the classifier's diagnosis of cytomegalovirus status. An analysis was carried out at a later point. It showed that HLA-associated TCR beta chains were more clonally expanded than equally common non-associated chains.

PCR employed 60 Vbeta and 13 Jbeta primers. Data came from immunoSEQ multiplex PCR; TCRdb stores just in-frame clones and leaves some out. This sample yields over 150,000 clones, of which approximately 70% are seen a single time; around 5% belongs to the top ten. V was clipped by 6 bases and J by 3 bases, with 13 bases between them. Germline lookup yields CDR1 SNHLY and CDR2 FYNNEI. This CDR3 has 14 amino acids. As concerns this clone: Its antigen remains unidentified.

The chain carries TRBV2 and TRBJ2-3; tentative D call: TRBD2 (6 bases). What was sequenced was PBMCs. The sequence was obtained from a woman under 30 in good health and CMV-seropositive. CDR3: CASRDGTFTDTQYF. DNA for the CDR3: TGTGCCAGCAGGGACGGGACTTTTACAGATACGCAGTATTTT. The variable domain in full, with the rest retrieved from reference TRBV2 and TRBJ2-3, is EPEVTQTPSHQVTQMGQEVILRCVPISNHLYFYWYRQILGQKVEFLVSFYNNEISEKSEIFDDQFSVERPDGSNFTLKIRSTKLEDSAMYFCASRDGTFTDTQYFGPGTRLTVL.